The rows below give T cell receptor beta chains drawn from one sample of a study of T cell responses to AZD1222 COVID-19 vaccine. The assay was immunoSEQ multiplex PCR, and TCRdb's table has in-frame clones only and misses some. The top ten clones hold 16% of a sample with 84,000 or so clones, about 90% of them seen once. The material was peripheral blood, obtained on day 0 of AZD1222 vaccination. These receptors were collected from an adult in good health. Each CDR3 is given with its conserved first and last residue.

cdr3_aa: CASSYGPNEKLFF; j_call: TRBJ1-4; v_call: TRBV6-5
cdr3_aa: CASSLSGDQPQHF; j_call: TRBJ1-5; v_call: TRBV3-1/TRBV3-2
cdr3_aa: CASSGALGTGTVTYEQYF; j_call: TRBJ2-7; v_call: TRBV25-1
cdr3_aa: CARSCEGARNTEAFF; j_call: TRBJ1-1; v_call: TRBV7-5
cdr3_aa: CASSLGLAGSQETQYF; j_call: TRBJ2-5; v_call: TRBV7-9
cdr3_aa: CASSLGVQEGNTIYF; j_call: TRBJ1-3; v_call: TRBV13
cdr3_aa: CASSFRGSYEQYF; j_call: TRBJ2-7; v_call: TRBV12-3/TRBV12-4
cdr3_aa: CASSLSVGVGYNEQFF; j_call: TRBJ2-1; v_call: TRBV5-6
cdr3_aa: CASRPLAGGRQETQYF; j_call: TRBJ2-5; v_call: TRBV19
cdr3_aa: CAWSVFNSPPLHF; j_call: TRBJ1-6; v_call: TRBV30
cdr3_aa: CASSIGPGRNQPQHF; j_call: TRBJ1-5; v_call: TRBV28
cdr3_aa: CASSVRGGETQYF; j_call: TRBJ2-5; v_call: TRBV2
cdr3_aa: CASLSAGRGGSNQPQHF; j_call: TRBJ1-5; v_call: TRBV19
cdr3_aa: CASSLDKWGQLIQETQYF; j_call: TRBJ2-5; v_call: TRBV28
cdr3_aa: CASTLLAVTSRFRPEHNEQFF; j_call: TRBJ2-1; v_call: TRBV19
cdr3_aa: CAISDSGVGYGYTF; j_call: TRBJ1-2; v_call: TRBV10-3
cdr3_aa: CASLNSGQGFEQYF; j_call: TRBJ2-7; v_call: TRBV28
cdr3_aa: CASKSSYNEQFF; j_call: TRBJ2-1; v_call: TRBV6-5
cdr3_aa: CASSLDRGRIDGYTF; j_call: TRBJ1-2; v_call: TRBV7-9
cdr3_aa: CASSEEGGGNRRLGTEAFF; j_call: TRBJ1-1; v_call: TRBV6-1
cdr3_aa: CASSQVNTPGGFSNQPQHF; j_call: TRBJ1-5; v_call: TRBV4-2
cdr3_aa: CASSSSGNTEAFF; j_call: TRBJ1-1; v_call: TRBV11-3